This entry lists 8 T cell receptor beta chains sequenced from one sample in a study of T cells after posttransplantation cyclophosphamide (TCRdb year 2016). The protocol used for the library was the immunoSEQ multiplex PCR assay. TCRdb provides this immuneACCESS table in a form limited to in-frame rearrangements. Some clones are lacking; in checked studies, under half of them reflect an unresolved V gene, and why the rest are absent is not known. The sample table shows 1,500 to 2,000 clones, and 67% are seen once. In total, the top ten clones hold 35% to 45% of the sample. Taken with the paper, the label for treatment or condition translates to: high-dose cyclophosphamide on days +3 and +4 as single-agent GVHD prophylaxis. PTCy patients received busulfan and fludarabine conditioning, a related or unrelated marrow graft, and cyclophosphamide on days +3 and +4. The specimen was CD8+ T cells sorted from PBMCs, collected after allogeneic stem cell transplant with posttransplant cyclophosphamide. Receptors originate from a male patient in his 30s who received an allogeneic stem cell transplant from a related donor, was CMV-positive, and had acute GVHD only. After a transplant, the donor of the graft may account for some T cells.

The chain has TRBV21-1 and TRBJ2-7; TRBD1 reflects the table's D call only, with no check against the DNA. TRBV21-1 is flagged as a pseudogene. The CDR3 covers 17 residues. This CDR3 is CASSGGDRRAVVYEQYF. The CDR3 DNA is TGTGCCAGCAGCGGGGGGGACAGGCGTGCTGTGGTCTACGAGCAGTACTTC.

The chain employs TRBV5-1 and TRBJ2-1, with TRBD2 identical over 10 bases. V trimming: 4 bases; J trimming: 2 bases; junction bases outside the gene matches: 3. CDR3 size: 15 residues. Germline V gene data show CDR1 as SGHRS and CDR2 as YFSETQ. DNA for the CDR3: TGCGCCAGCAGCCAAAGCGGGGGGGCCTACAATGAGCAGTTCTTC. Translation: CASSQSGGAYNEQFF. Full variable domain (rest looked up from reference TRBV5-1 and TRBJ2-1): KAGVTQTPRYLIKTRGQQVTLSCSPISGHRSVSWYQQTPGQGLQFLFEYFSETQRNKGNFPGRFSGRQFSNSRSEMNVSTLELGDSALYLCASSQSGGAYNEQFFGPGTRLTVL.

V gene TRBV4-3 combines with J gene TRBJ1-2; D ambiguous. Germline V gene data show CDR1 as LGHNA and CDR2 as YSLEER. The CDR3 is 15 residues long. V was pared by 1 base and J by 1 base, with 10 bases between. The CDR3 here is CASSQGRTDNYGYTF. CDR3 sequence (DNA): TGCGCCAGCAGCCAAGGCCGCACAGATAACTATGGCTACACCTTC.

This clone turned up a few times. CDR3 loop: CASSPVRNTEAFF. Written as DNA, the CDR3 is TGCGCCAGCAGCCCCGTCAGGAACACTGAAGCTTTCTTT. The chain carries TRBV4-3 and TRBJ1-1; the D is unclear. Trimming took 4 bases from V and 1 from J, leaving 7 bases between them. The CDR3 consists of 13 residues. Germline lookup yields CDR1 LGHNA and CDR2 YSLEER.

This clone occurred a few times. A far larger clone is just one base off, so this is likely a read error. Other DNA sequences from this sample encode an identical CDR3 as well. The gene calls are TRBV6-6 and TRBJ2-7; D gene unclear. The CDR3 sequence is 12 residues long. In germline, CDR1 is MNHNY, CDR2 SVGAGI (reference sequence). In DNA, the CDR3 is TGTGCCAGCAGTCTTAGCCCCTACGAACAGTACTTC. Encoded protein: CASSLSPYEQYF.

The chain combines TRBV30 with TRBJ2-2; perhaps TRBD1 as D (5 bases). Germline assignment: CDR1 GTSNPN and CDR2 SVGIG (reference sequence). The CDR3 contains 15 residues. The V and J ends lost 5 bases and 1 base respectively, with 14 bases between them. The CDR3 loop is CAWLGHRRNTGELFF. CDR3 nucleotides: TGTGCCTGGTTAGGACACCGACGGAACACCGGGGAGCTGTTTTTT.

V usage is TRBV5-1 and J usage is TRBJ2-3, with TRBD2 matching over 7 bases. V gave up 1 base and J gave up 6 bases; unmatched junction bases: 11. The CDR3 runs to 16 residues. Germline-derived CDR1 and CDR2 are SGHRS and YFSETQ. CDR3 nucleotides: TGCGCCAGCAGCTTGTTGGGTGGACTAGTGGCGGATACGCAGTATTTT. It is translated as CASSLLGGLVADTQYF.

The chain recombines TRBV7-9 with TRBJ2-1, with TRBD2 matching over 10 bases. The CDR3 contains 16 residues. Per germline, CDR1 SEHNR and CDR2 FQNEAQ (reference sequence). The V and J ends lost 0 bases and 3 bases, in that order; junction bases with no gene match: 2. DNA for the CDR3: TGTGCCAGCAGCTTAGCAGCGGGGGGGCTCTACAATGAGCAGTTCTTC. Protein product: CASSLAAGGLYNEQFF.